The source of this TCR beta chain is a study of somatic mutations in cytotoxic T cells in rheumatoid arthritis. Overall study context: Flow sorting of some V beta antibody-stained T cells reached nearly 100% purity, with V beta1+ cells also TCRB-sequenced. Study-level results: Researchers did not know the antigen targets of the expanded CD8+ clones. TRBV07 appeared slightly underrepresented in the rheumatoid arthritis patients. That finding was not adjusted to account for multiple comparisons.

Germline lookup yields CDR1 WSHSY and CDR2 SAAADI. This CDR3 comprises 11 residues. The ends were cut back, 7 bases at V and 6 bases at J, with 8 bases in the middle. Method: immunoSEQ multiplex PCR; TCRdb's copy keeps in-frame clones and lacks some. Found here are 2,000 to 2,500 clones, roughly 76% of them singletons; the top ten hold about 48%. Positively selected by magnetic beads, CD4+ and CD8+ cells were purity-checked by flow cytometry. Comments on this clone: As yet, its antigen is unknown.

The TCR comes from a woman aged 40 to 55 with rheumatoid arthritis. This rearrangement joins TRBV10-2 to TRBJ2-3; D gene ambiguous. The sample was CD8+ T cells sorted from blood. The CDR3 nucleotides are TGCGCCAGCACCCCCGGGGATACGCAGTATTTT. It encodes CASTPGDTQYF.